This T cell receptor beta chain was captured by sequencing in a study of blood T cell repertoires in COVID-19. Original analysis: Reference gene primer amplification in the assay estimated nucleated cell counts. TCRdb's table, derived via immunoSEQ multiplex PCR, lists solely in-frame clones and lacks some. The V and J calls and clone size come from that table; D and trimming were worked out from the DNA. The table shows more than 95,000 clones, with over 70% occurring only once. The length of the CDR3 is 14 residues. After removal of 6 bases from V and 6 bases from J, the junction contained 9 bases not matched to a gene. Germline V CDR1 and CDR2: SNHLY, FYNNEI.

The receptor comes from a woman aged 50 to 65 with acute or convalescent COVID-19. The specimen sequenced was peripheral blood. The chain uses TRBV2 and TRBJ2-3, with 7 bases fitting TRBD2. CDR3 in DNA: TGTGCCAGCAGCCCTGGACTAGTAGGGGATACGCAGTATTTT. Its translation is CASSPGLVGDTQYF.